The 32 T cell receptor beta chains reported below all come from one sample, sequenced in a study of shared clonotypes between healthy human individuals. The data were produced by immunoSEQ multiplex PCR, yet TCRdb's version contains in-frame clones alone and is incomplete. The table shows about 2.3 million clones, with roughly 93% occurring only once. Sequenced: naive CD4+ T cells from PBMCs. Subset noted: CD45RA+ positively selected. The receptors shown here come from a man aged 18 to 30 in good health. Some clones in this sample may be carry-over from other donors' samples.

V and J are TRBV27 and TRBJ2-3, with TRBD2 matching 11 bases. The germline CDR1 and CDR2 sequences are MNHEY and SMNVEV (reference sequence). The V gene end was trimmed by 8 bases and the J gene end by 7 bases; junction bases not matched to a gene: 8. CDR3 size: 14 residues. CDR3 loop: CASALAGGRYTQYF. As DNA, the CDR3 is TGTGCCAGCGCGTTAGCGGGAGGGCGTTATACGCAGTATTTT.

The CDR3 loop reads CASIPSGGTQPQHF. For the CDR3, the DNA is TGTGCCAGCATTCCGTCAGGGGGAACTCAGCCCCAGCATTTT. The chain employs TRBV13 and TRBJ1-5; 7 nucleotides match TRBD1. CDR1 and CDR2 (germline): PRHDT, FYEKMQ (reference sequence). V gave up 7 bases and J gave up 6 bases; unmatched junction bases: 9. The length of the CDR3 is 14 residues.

The chain is built from TRBV6-5 and TRBJ1-5; the D gene is possibly TRBD1 (5 bases). Germline V gene data show CDR1 as MNHEY and CDR2 as SVGAGI. CDR3 length: 15 residues. Deletions cut 5 bases from V and 7 bases from J, with 18 bases between. This chain's CDR3 is CASSAGQGAWQPQHF. In nucleotides, the CDR3 is TGTGCCAGCAGTGCCGGACAAGGGGCTTGGCAGCCCCAGCATTTT.

The rearrangement links TRBV2 to TRBJ1-1; D remains unclear. The V gene lost 5 bases and the J gene lost 1 base, with 11 bases spanning the gap. The CDR3 runs 14 residues. Germline V gene lookup returns CDR1 SNHLY and CDR2 FYNNEI. CDR3 sequence reads: CASSYTNANTEAFF. The CDR3 DNA reads TGTGCCAGCAGTTATACTAACGCGAACACTGAAGCTTTCTTT.

This chain uses TRBV9 with TRBJ2-3; TRBD2 matches at 7 bases. CDR1 is SGDLS and CDR2 is YYNGEE in the germline V gene. The length of the CDR3 is 16 residues. Unmatched junction bases numbered 9, after V lost 3 bases and J lost 2 bases. DNA of the CDR3: TGTGCCAGCAGCGCCCAAAGTAGCGGGTACACAGATACGCAGTATTTT. Protein sequence: CASSAQSSGYTDTQYF.

The rearrangement uses TRBV25-1 and TRBJ1-3; the D is unclear. This CDR3 is 15 amino acids long. Deletions cut 8 bases from V and 0 bases from J, with 14 bases between. Germline V gives CDR1 MGHDK, CDR2 SYGVNS. CDR3 DNA sequence: TGTGCCAGCGGGGAAACGGGTTCCTCTGGAAACACCATATATTTT. This encodes CASGETGSSGNTIYF.

The chain couples TRBV4-3 to TRBJ2-7; 14 positions match TRBD2. The CDR3 spans 17 residues. The germline V gene encodes CDR1 LGHNA and CDR2 YSLEER. J lost 4 bases, V lost 4 bases, and 9 bases had no gene match. The CDR3 protein is CASSRASGTSGRYEQYF. The CDR3 region has the DNA TGCGCCAGCAGCCGAGCGTCCGGGACTAGCGGGAGATACGAGCAGTACTTC.

The chain combines TRBV7-9 with TRBJ1-2; no clear D. CDR1 is SEHNR, CDR2 FQNEAQ, per germline (reference sequence). The length of the CDR3 is 12 residues. Trimming took off 1 base at V and 6 bases at J, with 6 bases between the two ends. The CDR3 here is CASSLDRNGYTF. CDR3 nucleotide sequence: TGTGCCAGCAGCTTAGATCGTAATGGCTACACCTTC. The full variable domain, with the rest looked up from reference TRBV7-9 and TRBJ1-2, is DTGVSQNPRHKITKRGQNVTFRCDPISEHNRLYWYRQTLGQGPEFLTYFQNEAQLEKSRLLSDRFSAERPKGSFSTLEIQRTEQGDSAMYLCASSLDRNGYTFGSGTRLTVV.

The rearrangement links TRBV29-1 to TRBJ1-3; D might be TRBD1 (6 bases). CDR3 size: 14 residues. Trimming took off 4 bases at V and 4 bases at J, with 14 bases between the two ends. The V gene's germline CDR1 is SQVTM and CDR2 ANQGSEA. CDR3: CSVVRDKSGNTIYF. Here the CDR3 DNA reads TGCAGCGTTGTAAGGGACAAATCAGGAAACACCATATATTTT.

The chain uses TRBV11-1 and TRBJ2-1, with 9 bases that match TRBD2. The germline CDR1 and CDR2 sequences are SGHAT and FQDESV (reference sequence). V trimming: 4 bases; J trimming: 0 bases; junction bases outside the gene matches: 1. This CDR3 spans 15 amino acids. The CDR3 region is CASSYSGSSYNEQFF. The CDR3 nucleotides are TGTGCCAGCAGCTATAGCGGGAGCTCCTACAATGAGCAGTTCTTC.

As for this clone: In the same sample, other DNA sequences code for this CDR3. The J gene is TRBJ2-1, the V gene TRBV27, with a tentative D call TRBD1 (5 bases). V was cut by 8 bases and J by 0 bases, with 8 bases left in between. CDR1 is MNHEY, CDR2 SMNVEV, per germline (reference sequence). The CDR3 has 13 residues. The chain's CDR3 is CASRQSSYNEQFF. Here the CDR3 DNA reads TGTGCCAGCCGACAGAGCTCCTACAATGAGCAGTTCTTC.

The chain is built from TRBV9 and TRBJ2-1, with D perhaps TRBD2 (5 bases). V was shortened by 0 bases and J by 0 bases, with 10 bases between the two germline ends. CDR1 is SGDLS and CDR2 is YYNGEE in the germline V gene. CDR3 size: 16 residues. The CDR3 region is CASSVVSVSSYNEQFF. CDR3 DNA: TGTGCCAGCAGCGTAGTTAGCGTTAGCTCCTACAATGAGCAGTTCTTC.

The rearrangement joins TRBV14 to TRBJ2-7, with TRBD2 as a possible D gene (6 bases). Germline CDR1 is SGHDN and CDR2 is FVKESK. The CDR3 length is 17 residues. V lost 4 bases and J 4 bases, leaving 23 bases between the germline ends. In DNA form, the CDR3 reads TGTGCCAGCAGCCGAGAGGGAGGTAGTCCATACTCTTACGAGCAGTACTTC. Residues: CASSREGGSPYSYEQYF.

This chain uses TRBV2 with TRBJ2-3; D tentatively reads TRBD1 or TRBD2 (5 bases each). The germline V gene has CDR1 SNHLY and CDR2 FYNNEI. Trimming removed 8 bases from V and 2 bases from J, with 20 bases in between. This CDR3 region has 16 residues. The DNA for the CDR3 is TGTGCCAGCCTCGGGGCTGGAGCTTGGCACACAGATACGCAGTATTTT. Amino acid sequence: CASLGAGAWHTDTQYF.

J is TRBJ2-3 and V is TRBV5-1, with D unclear. From germline, CDR1 is SGHRS and CDR2 YFSETQ. The CDR3 is 14 residues long. V lost 2 bases to trimming and J lost 1 base, with 8 bases between them. The CDR3 protein is CASSFSVGTDTQYF. The CDR3 DNA sequence: TGCGCCAGCAGCTTCTCGGTTGGCACAGATACGCAGTATTTT.

V and J are TRBV9 and TRBJ1-2; tentative D call: TRBD1 (5 bases). Germline-derived CDR1 and CDR2 are SGDLS and YYNGEE. This CDR3 spans 12 amino acids. Trimming stripped 0 bases from V and 8 bases from J, with 8 bases between. The CDR3 nucleotides are TGTGCCAGCAGCGTAGCTGAGGGGGGCTACACCTTC. Translating it yields CASSVAEGGYTF.

The V call is TRBV5-4, the J call TRBJ1-2, with D possibly TRBD1 on 5 matching bases. There are 14 residues in the CDR3. Trimming removed 2 bases from V and 3 bases from J, with 11 bases in between. Germline lookup yields CDR1 SGHNT and CDR2 YYREEE (reference sequence). CDR3 residues: CASSLRTLDYGYTF. In nucleotides, the CDR3 is TGTGCCAGCAGCTTACGGACACTTGACTATGGCTACACCTTC. The full variable domain, rest sourced from reference TRBV5-4 and TRBJ1-2, is ETGVTQSPTHLIKTRGQQVTLRCSSQSGHNTVSWYQQALGQGPQFIFQYYREEENGRGNFPPRFSGLQFPNYSSELNVNALELDDSALYLCASSLRTLDYGYTFGSGTRLTVV.

To note about this clone: Other nucleotide sequences from this sample produce the same CDR3. V is TRBV28 and J is TRBJ1-2, with D possibly matching TRBD1 (5 bases). Trimming removed 1 base at V and 4 bases at J, with 10 bases between. Germline loops: CDR1 MDHEN, CDR2 SYDVKM. The CDR3 loop spans 14 amino acids. In nucleotides, the CDR3 is TGTGCCAGCAGTTTATCGGGGGGGACCTATGGCTACACCTTC. Translated: CASSLSGGTYGYTF.

V gene TRBV9 combines with J gene TRBJ2-1; 7 nucleotides align to TRBD2. The CDR3 sequence is 15 residues long. J gave up 4 bases and V 6 bases, and 10 bases lay outside the gene matches. The germline gives CDR1 SGDLS, CDR2 YYNGEE. The CDR3 reads CASTRTGTTYNEQFF. The CDR3 DNA follows: TGTGCCAGCACCAGAACCGGGACTACTTACAATGAGCAGTTCTTC.

The chain's CDR3 is CASSFGLAAGEQYF. DNA of the CDR3: TGTGCCAGCAGCTTCGGACTAGCCGCCGGGGAGCAGTACTTC. The V gene is TRBV11-2, the J gene TRBJ2-7; TRBD2 aligns across 8 bases. The length of the CDR3 is 14 residues. Germline loops: CDR1 SGHAT, CDR2 FQNNGV. Trimming removed 3 bases from V and 7 bases from J; junction bases left unmatched: 8.

V gene TRBV5-5 combines with J gene TRBJ1-2; TRBD1 matches at 7 bases. Per the germline V gene, CDR1 is SGHKS and CDR2 is YYEKEE (reference sequence). V was pared by 2 bases and J by 4 bases, with 5 bases of the junction left unmatched. The CDR3 is made up of 14 amino acids. The CDR3 spells CASSFTGDSYGYTF. DNA for the CDR3: TGTGCCAGCAGCTTTACAGGGGATAGCTATGGCTACACCTTC.

Concerning this clone: Other DNA sequences within the sample encode an identical CDR3. J is TRBJ1-4 and V is TRBV7-9; weak D call: TRBD1 (5 bases). CDR1 SEHNR and CDR2 FQNEAQ come from the germline V gene (reference sequence). The V and J ends lost 8 bases and 5 bases respectively, with 9 bases between them. The CDR3 consists of 12 residues. CDR3 in DNA: TGTGCCAGCTCCTGGGGCAATGAAAAACTGTTTTTT. It codes for CASSWGNEKLFF.

The rearrangement links TRBV5-1 to TRBJ1-2; D gene ambiguous. With 1 base removed from V and 7 bases from J, the gap between germline ends came to 14 bases. Germline assignment: CDR1 SGHRS and CDR2 YFSETQ. This CDR3 has 14 amino acids. The CDR3 protein is CASSLSGEIGGYTF. For the CDR3, the DNA is TGCGCCAGCAGCTTGTCCGGGGAGATCGGTGGCTACACCTTC.

The rearrangement uses TRBV4-2 and TRBJ2-1; no firm D call. The germline V and J ends were trimmed by 4 bases and 2 bases, with 12 bases remaining between them. CDR1 is LGHNA, CDR2 YNFKEQ, per germline. The CDR3 extends over 15 amino acids. The CDR3 spells CASSLSRLTYNEQFF. Here the CDR3 DNA reads TGTGCCAGCAGCCTGAGTCGGCTCACCTACAATGAGCAGTTCTTC.

The rearrangement uses TRBV2 and TRBJ2-3; 10 positions agree with TRBD1. Unmatched junction bases numbered 5, after V lost 5 bases and J lost 3 bases. CDR1 and CDR2 (germline): SNHLY, FYNNEI. The length of the CDR3 is 15 residues. The chain's CDR3 is CASSQDRGRTDTQYF. The CDR3 region has the DNA TGTGCCAGCAGTCAAGACAGGGGGCGAACAGATACGCAGTATTTT.

V and J are TRBV18 and TRBJ2-7; 8 nucleotides line up with TRBD2. The CDR3 runs 14 residues. Unmatched junction bases numbered 5, after V lost 3 bases and J lost 4 bases. The germline V gene has CDR1 KGHSH and CDR2 LQKENI. CDR3 bases: TGTGCCAGCTCACCGTCTAGCGGGTGGTACGAGCAGTACTTC. Translated: CASSPSSGWYEQYF.

This clone was observed once. This chain uses TRBV19 with TRBJ2-7; 9 nucleotides line up with TRBD2. CDR3 length: 15 residues. J gave up 1 base and V 3 bases, and 4 bases lay outside the gene matches. Germline values: CDR1 LNHDA, CDR2 SQIVND (reference sequence). CDR3 loop: CASSIRLAESYEQYF. In nucleotides, the CDR3 is TGTGCCAGTAGTATCCGACTAGCGGAGTCCTACGAGCAGTACTTC.

The gene calls are TRBV4-1 and TRBJ2-7; TRBD2 aligns across 8 bases. The CDR3 is 15 residues long. CDR1 and CDR2 from the germline V gene are MGHRA and YSYEKL. The V and J ends lost 0 bases and 4 bases, in that order; junction bases with no gene match: 5. Here the CDR3 reads CASSQEPPGGYEQYF. CDR3 in DNA: TGCGCCAGCAGCCAAGAACCCCCGGGGGGGTACGAGCAGTACTTC.

The chain carries TRBV6-4 and TRBJ2-7; TRBD1 might be the D (6 bases). The CDR3 totals 15 residues. Between the trimmed V and J ends, which lost 0 bases and 2 bases, there was a span of 11 bases. The germline V gene encodes CDR1 MRHNA and CDR2 SNTAGT. CDR3 in amino acids: CASSDSWTDPYEQYF. The CDR3 DNA sequence: TGTGCCAGCAGTGACTCGTGGACAGACCCCTACGAGCAGTACTTC.

In DNA, the CDR3 is TGCGCCAGCAGCTGGAGGGACAGGGGGCCCACTGAAGCTTTCTTT. Translating gives CASSWRDRGPTEAFF. The chain uses TRBV5-1 and TRBJ1-1; 12 bases match TRBD1. V was pared by 3 bases and J by 4 bases, with 4 bases of the junction left unmatched. The CDR3 totals 15 residues. The V gene's germline CDR1 is SGHRS and CDR2 YFSETQ.

The CDR3 sequence: CASSLVRVSSTDTQYF. The CDR3 coding sequence is TGCGCCAGCAGCTTGGTTCGGGTTTCTAGCACAGATACGCAGTATTTT. The chain combines TRBV5-1 with TRBJ2-3; D gene unclear. There are 16 residues in the CDR3. V was clipped by 0 bases and J by 0 bases, with 11 bases between them. CDR1 SGHRS and CDR2 YFSETQ come from the germline V gene.

V gene TRBV7-2 combines with J gene TRBJ2-1, with TRBD2 as a possible D gene (6 bases). Germline values: CDR1 SGHTA, CDR2 FQGNSA. V lost 5 bases and J lost 3, with 17 bases in between. The CDR3 runs 16 residues. The CDR3 bases are TGTGCCAGCAGCCCCCGACTAGTGATTGGCTACAATGAGCAGTTCTTC. The encoded protein is CASSPRLVIGYNEQFF. Based on the CDR3 plus reference TRBV7-2 and TRBJ2-1, the full variable domain is GAGVSQSPSNKVTEKGKDVELRCDPISGHTALYWYRQSLGQGLEFLIYFQGNSAPDKSGLPSDRFSAERTGGSVSTLTIQRTQQEDSAVYLCASSPRLVIGYNEQFFGPGTRLTVL.